This T cell receptor beta chain originates from a study of T-cell reconstitution after alpha-beta-depleted transplantation in children. With 7 bases removed from V and 4 bases from J, the gap between germline ends came to 11 bases. Germline V gene sequence: CDR1 MDHEN, CDR2 SYDVKM. The CDR3 totals 12 residues. The library targeted TCRbeta and was prepared with unique molecular identifiers. From the PCR reads, TCRdb called clonotypes with MiXCR, one entry per CDR3 protein. The sample includes about 980,000 distinct CDR3 sequences, about 29% seen only once; the top ten take over 25%. Study results and caveats: After one year, T-cell counts and TCRbeta diversity mostly came from new T cells. Surviving thymic progenitors and recipient T cells were the source of high TCRbeta diversity at day 60 in some patients. Several hundred expanded graft clones reportedly were the source of alpha-beta T cells about two months after transplant.

This clonotype was seen more than once but under ten times. Antigen: not known. V usage is TRBV28 and J usage is TRBJ2-7; D is possibly TRBD2 (6 bases). This receptor was obtained from a boy less than two years old who had a stem cell transplant for SCID, so the T cells may come from the graft donor. The specimen was PBMCs, mostly from graft donor cells, collected 360 days after TCRalphabeta/CD19-depleted stem cell transplant. CDR3 sequence reads: CASTQAGYEQYF. DNA for the CDR3: TGTGCCAGCACGCAGGCGGGGTACGAGCAGTACTTC.